The T cell receptor (beta chain) described here comes from a study of blood T cell repertoires in COVID-19. Study in general: Both acute and convalescent COVID-19 samples were obtained from the United States, Italy and Spain. T cells, B-cell-depleted T cells, or PBMCs provided the cDNA or gDNA that served as material.

This CDR3 has 14 amino acids. V gave up 6 bases and J gave up 4 bases, with 15 bases separating them. Looked up from germline, CDR1 is MNHEY and CDR2 is SVGAGI. As processed by the authors: Amplification from reference gene primers served as the basis for estimated nucleated cell counts. Data came from immunoSEQ multiplex PCR; TCRdb stores just in-frame clones and leaves some out. The V and J calls and the clone size are those of that table, but D and trimming were determined from the DNA. The table has about 190,000 clones, more than 60% seen once. This sequence joins TRBV6-5 and TRBJ1-2; D is ambiguous. The sample was peripheral blood. The TCR sequence derives from a woman aged 50 to 60 with acute or convalescent COVID-19. The CDR3 DNA follows: TGTGCCAGCAGCCCCGACAATCTCGGCTATGGCTACACCTTC. This sequence encodes CASSPDNLGYGYTF.